The next 26 T cell receptor beta chains were all read from a single sample in a study of shared T cell receptors in the human thymus. Generated by immunoSEQ multiplex PCR, the TCRdb table keeps only in-frame clones and is missing some. The table includes 720,000 or so clones, approximately 83% detected once. These data were also filed under a second study, of human thymus T cells.

The sample taken for sequencing was thymocytes. These receptors came from a girl in the first two years of life with a congenital heart defect.

The chain combines TRBV7-2 with TRBJ1-1; perhaps TRBD1 as D (5 bases). Germline CDR1 SGHTA, CDR2 FQGNSA. The CDR3 has 14 amino acids. Trimming took off 5 bases at V and 11 bases at J, with 21 bases between the two ends. CDR3: CASSNSGGRGVAFF. CDR3 DNA sequence: TGTGCCAGCAGCAATAGCGGAGGAAGGGGTGTTGCTTTCTTT. Full variable domain (outside the CDR3, taken from reference TRBV7-2 and TRBJ1-1): GAGVSQSPSNKVTEKGKDVELRCDPISGHTALYWYRQSLGQGLEFLIYFQGNSAPDKSGLPSDRFSAERTGGSVSTLTIQRTQQEDSAVYLCASSNSGGRGVAFFGQGTRLTVV.

This chain uses TRBV9 with TRBJ2-3; D not certain. Trimming shortened V by 0 bases and J by 5 bases, and 7 bases separated the two germline ends. The CDR3 contains 13 residues. From germline, CDR1 is SGDLS and CDR2 YYNGEE. The CDR3 sequence is CASSVVPQDTQYF. The CDR3 nucleotides are TGTGCCAGCAGCGTAGTCCCCCAAGATACGCAGTATTTT.

The genes are TRBV15 and TRBJ2-1; D is unresolved. There are 20 residues in the CDR3. The V end was cut by 0 bases, the J end by 4 bases, with 25 bases between. Germline-derived CDR1 and CDR2 are LNHNV and YYDKDF (reference sequence). The CDR3 region has the DNA TGTGCCACCAGCAGAGATCCACCGACTGCCCCGTCCCCCCTATACAATGAGCAGTTCTTC. Residues: CATSRDPPTAPSPLYNEQFF.

This chain links TRBV9 with TRBJ1-2, with D perhaps matching TRBD1 (6 bases). The germline V gene encodes CDR1 SGDLS and CDR2 YYNGEE. The CDR3 is made up of 15 amino acids. The V and J ends lost 2 bases and 2 bases respectively, with 13 bases between them. CDR3: CASSVADSKNYGYTF. DNA for the CDR3: TGTGCCAGCAGCGTTGCGGACAGCAAGAACTATGGCTACACCTTC.

The genes are TRBV11-3 and TRBJ2-2; unclear D gene. The CDR3 runs 15 residues. V was trimmed by 6 bases and J by 1 base, leaving 12 bases between them. CDR1 is SGHNT and CDR2 is YENEEA in the germline V gene. The CDR3 region has the DNA TGTGCCAGCAGACCAAGCCTAGGGAACACCGGGGAGCTGTTTTTT. This gives the protein CASRPSLGNTGELFF.

The chain employs TRBV4-1 and TRBJ1-4, with D unresolved. The length of the CDR3 is 15 residues. The V gene lost 8 bases and the J gene lost 0 bases, with 13 bases spanning the gap. Per germline, CDR1 MGHRA and CDR2 YSYEKL. The CDR3: CASGFKSATNEKLFF. The CDR3 nucleotides read TGCGCCAGCGGCTTTAAGTCCGCAACTAATGAAAAACTGTTTTTT.

CDR3 in DNA: TGCGCCAGCAGCTTGGGACAGAAAGGTTATGGCTACACCTTC. It is translated as CASSLGQKGYGYTF. The gene calls are TRBV5-1 and TRBJ1-2; D is perhaps TRBD1 (5 bases). This CDR3 has 14 amino acids. Germline assignment: CDR1 SGHRS and CDR2 YFSETQ. V lost 0 bases to trimming and J lost 5 bases, with 11 bases between them.

This clone was found a few times. The chain couples TRBV4-1 to TRBJ2-7; 8 bases fit TRBD1. The CDR3 totals 15 residues. V trimming: 2 bases; J trimming: 6 bases; junction bases outside the gene matches: 9. Germline V gives CDR1 MGHRA, CDR2 YSYEKL. CDR3 amino acids: CASSQRRQGFFEQYF. CDR3 sequence (DNA): TGCGCCAGCAGCCAACGGAGACAGGGGTTTTTCGAGCAGTACTTC.

The chain recombines TRBV6-5 with TRBJ2-7; TRBD1 is a possible D gene (5 bases). The germline V gene has CDR1 MNHEY and CDR2 SVGAGI. This CDR3 has 14 amino acids. Trimming took off 6 bases at V and 7 bases at J, with 19 bases between the two ends. CDR3: CASSLGRVQREQYF. The CDR3 region has the DNA TGTGCCAGCAGCCTAGGCAGGGTGCAACGGGAGCAGTACTTC.

This clone has a handful of counts. The chain employs TRBV7-7 and TRBJ2-2, with D possibly TRBD1 on 5 matching bases. The CDR3 runs 13 residues. Germline lookup yields CDR1 SSHAT and CDR2 FNYEAQ (reference sequence). V was trimmed by 1 base and J by 6 bases, leaving 6 bases between them. CDR3: CASSLVGAGELFF. CDR3 bases: TGTGCCAGCAGCTTAGTAGGGGCCGGGGAGCTGTTTTTT. Filled out from reference TRBV7-7 and TRBJ2-2, the complete variable domain reads GAGVSQSPRYKVTKRGQDVTLRCDPISSHATLYWYQQALGQGPEFLTYFNYEAQPDKSGLPSDRFSAERPEGSISTLTIQRTEQRDSAMYRCASSLVGAGELFFGEGSRLTVL.

V gene TRBV2 combines with J gene TRBJ2-5; 7 nucleotides line up with TRBD2. This CDR3 comprises 14 residues. The germline gives CDR1 SNHLY, CDR2 FYNNEI. Unmatched junction bases numbered 7, after V lost 9 bases and J lost 0 bases. The CDR3 loop is CASILGGYQETQYF. The CDR3 region has the DNA TGTGCCAGTATTCTGGGGGGGTACCAAGAGACCCAGTACTTC.

As regards this clone: The junction departs from germline at one end; a sequencing error may be responsible. V usage is TRBV27 and J usage is TRBJ2-1; TRBD2 aligns across 8 bases. Germline V gives CDR1 MNHEY, CDR2 SMNVEV (reference sequence). This CDR3 has 14 amino acids. CDR3 sequence (DNA): TGTGCCAGCAGTCCCCCCGGGGGGGAGGGCGAGACCGTCTTC. It encodes CASSPPGGEGETVF.

A few counts support this clone. The chain has TRBV7-9 and TRBJ1-2; D is possibly TRBD1 (6 bases). V was pared by 5 bases and J by 5 bases, with 18 bases between. There are 15 residues in the CDR3. Germline V gene data show CDR1 as SEHNR and CDR2 as FQNEAQ (reference sequence). CDR3: CASSLSDRTRYGYTF. CDR3 nucleotide sequence: TGTGCCAGCAGCCTCTCCGACAGGACGAGGTATGGCTACACCTTC. The full variable domain, in which reference TRBV7-9 and TRBJ1-2 provide the parts outside the CDR3, is DTGVSQNPRHKITKRGQNVTFRCDPISEHNRLYWYRQTLGQGPEFLTYFQNEAQLEKSRLLSDRFSAERPKGSFSTLEIQRTEQGDSAMYLCASSLSDRTRYGYTFGSGTRLTVV.

V is TRBV28 and J is TRBJ2-7; TRBD2 aligns across 10 bases. CDR3 length: 15 amino acids. Per the germline V gene, CDR1 is MDHEN and CDR2 is SYDVKM. Trimming cost V 5 bases and J 4 bases; bases outside gene matches: 8. The CDR3, as DNA: TGTGCCAGCAGTGCATTTGGAGCGGGGGGGTACGAGCAGTACTTC. Protein sequence: CASSAFGAGGYEQYF.

The chain employs TRBV2 and TRBJ1-2, with D possibly matching TRBD1 (6 bases). Trimming removed 6 bases from V and 2 bases from J, with 16 bases in between. The CDR3 sequence is 15 residues long. Germline lookup yields CDR1 SNHLY and CDR2 FYNNEI. The CDR3 is CASSETGPINYGYTF. DNA for the CDR3: TGTGCCAGCAGCGAAACAGGGCCGATAAACTATGGCTACACCTTC.

V usage is TRBV14 and J usage is TRBJ2-7; 8 positions match TRBD1. The CDR3 runs 15 residues. The germline V gene has CDR1 SGHDN and CDR2 FVKESK. The junction had 6 bases not matched to a gene; V was cut back by 1 base and J by 4 bases. CDR3 DNA: TGTGCCAGCAGCCAAGGGGGACAGGCTGAGTACGAGCAGTACTTC. Amino acids: CASSQGGQAEYEQYF.

There are a few counts of this clone. The V and J genes are TRBV25-1 and TRBJ2-7; TRBD1 agrees at 9 bases. Unmatched junction bases numbered 9, after V lost 8 bases and J lost 4 bases. The CDR3 covers 14 residues. Germline V gives CDR1 MGHDK, CDR2 SYGVNS. The DNA of the CDR3 is TGTGCCAGCGCATTGGGGACAGGGAATTACGAGCAGTACTTC. Translation: CASALGTGNYEQYF.

The genes are TRBV5-7 and TRBJ2-7; 7 nucleotides agree with TRBD1. TRBV5-7 is given ORF status, its function remaining uncertain. J was trimmed by 6 bases and V by 4 bases; bases with no gene match: 13. CDR3 size: 15 residues. CDR3 sequence reads: CASSHQTGSVGEQYF. CDR3 coding DNA: TGTGCCAGCAGCCATCAGACAGGGAGCGTCGGCGAGCAGTACTTC.

V is TRBV14 and J is TRBJ1-2; D might be TRBD1 (6 bases). V was cut by 4 bases and J by 4 bases, with 22 bases left in between. Per the germline V gene, CDR1 is SGHDN and CDR2 is FVKESK. The CDR3 is 17 amino acids. The chain's CDR3 is CASSPPGGPNPSYGYTF. The CDR3 DNA reads as TGTGCCAGCAGCCCCCCCGGGGGGCCCAATCCTTCCTATGGCTACACCTTC.

The gene calls are TRBV6-6 and TRBJ2-1, with D possibly TRBD2 on 6 matching bases. Trimming stripped 4 bases from V and 14 bases from J, with 18 bases between. CDR1 is MNHNY and CDR2 is SVGAGI in the germline V gene (reference sequence). The CDR3 is 13 amino acids. In nucleotides, the CDR3 is TGTGCCAGCAGTTCAGTCGCGGGGTCCCCGGAGTTCTTC. Protein: CASSSVAGSPEFF.

This rearrangement joins TRBV9 to TRBJ2-2; D gene unclear. V gave up 2 bases and J gave up 3 bases, with 14 bases separating them. The germline V gene encodes CDR1 SGDLS and CDR2 YYNGEE. The CDR3 sequence is 16 residues long. CDR3 sequence: CASSVLSARDTGELFF. CDR3 in DNA: TGTGCCAGCAGCGTTCTCTCGGCACGGGACACCGGGGAGCTGTTTTTT.

This sequence joins TRBV18 and TRBJ2-7, with D tentatively TRBD1 (5 bases). The CDR3 is 15 residues long. CDR1 and CDR2 from the germline V gene are KGHSH and LQKENI. V was pared by 0 bases and J by 0 bases, with 9 bases between. This CDR3 reads CASSPPSDSSYEQYF. CDR3 nucleotide sequence: TGTGCCAGCTCACCACCGTCTGACAGCTCCTACGAGCAGTACTTC. The whole variable domain, remainder taken from reference TRBV18 and TRBJ2-7, is NAGVMQNPRHLVRRRGQEARLRCSPMKGHSHVYWYRQLPEEGLKFMVYLQKENIIDESGMPKERFSAEFPKEGPSILRIQQVVRGDSAAYFCASSPPSDSSYEQYFGPGTRLTVT.

The chain joins TRBV5-6 to TRBJ2-5; D remains unclear. V lost 4 bases and J 5 bases, leaving 9 bases between the germline ends. The CDR3 sequence is 12 residues long. The germline V gene encodes CDR1 SGHDT and CDR2 YYEEEE. This chain's CDR3 is CASSPIGETQYF. The CDR3 DNA sequence: TGTGCCAGCAGCCCCATCGGGGAGACCCAGTACTTC.

V usage is TRBV30 and J usage is TRBJ1-1; the match to TRBD1 covers 7 bases. This CDR3 is 17 amino acids long. The trim removed 0 bases at V and 0 bases at J, leaving 10 bases unmatched. Germline V gives CDR1 GTSNPN, CDR2 SVGIG (reference sequence). CDR3 bases: TGTGCCTGGAGTGTACGCAGGGGACAGAGGCTGAACACTGAAGCTTTCTTT. Translated, it gives CAWSVRRGQRLNTEAFF.

The DNA of the CDR3 is TGCGCCAGCTCTGGGGGCAGCGTCCGGGAAAAACTGTTTTTT. This sequence encodes CASSGGSVREKLFF. The V call is TRBV5-1, the J call TRBJ1-4; weak D call: TRBD1 (6 bases). The CDR3 length is 14 residues. Trimming left V 7 bases short and J 8 bases short, with 18 bases between. Germline lookup yields CDR1 SGHRS and CDR2 YFSETQ.

This chain uses TRBV4-1 with TRBJ2-1, with D hard to call. This CDR3 region has 13 residues. Trimming shortened V by 3 bases and J by 0 bases, and 3 bases separated the two germline ends. CDR1 and CDR2 (germline): MGHRA, YSYEKL. The CDR3: CASSHRSYNEQFF. The CDR3 bases are TGCGCCAGCAGCCATCGCTCCTACAATGAGCAGTTCTTC.